Following are 20 T cell receptor beta chains from one sample sequenced in a study of T-cell reconstitution after alpha-beta-depleted transplantation in children. TCRbeta library construction was performed incorporating unique molecular identifiers. TCRdb reprocessed the PCR reads with MiXCR, giving one entry per CDR3 protein. The profile shows some 300,000 distinct CDR3 sequences, over 9% of them singletons. Sequenced material: PBMCs, taken before TCRalphabeta/CD19-depleted stem cell transplant. These receptors originate from a boy under two years old with acute myeloid leukemia, due to receive a stem cell transplant.

V usage is TRBV12-3 or TRBV12-4 and J usage is TRBJ1-1; no clear D. Trimming stripped 3 bases from V and 6 bases from J, with 8 bases between. The CDR3 is 12 residues long. CDR3 loop: CASSLKVPEAFF. The CDR3 nucleotides are TGTGCCAGCAGTTTGAAGGTCCCTGAAGCTTTCTTT.

The chain uses TRBV28 and TRBJ2-1; TRBD2 matches at 11 bases. V gave up 7 bases and J gave up 5 bases; unmatched junction bases: 10. Germline CDR1 reads MDHEN; CDR2 reads SYDVKM. The CDR3 has 16 amino acids. CDR3 protein: CASTLGLAGPDNEQFF. The CDR3 region has the DNA TGTGCCAGCACCCTAGGACTAGCGGGCCCCGACAATGAGCAGTTCTTC.

Many counts were recorded for this clonotype. The rearrangement joins TRBV12-3 or TRBV12-4 to TRBJ2-3; D gene unclear. The CDR3 extends over 13 amino acids. Trimming took off 4 bases at V and 4 bases at J, with 9 bases between the two ends. The CDR3 DNA is TGTGCCAGCAGTTGGCACATCCCAGATACGCAGTATTTT. Amino acids: CASSWHIPDTQYF.

Many counts were recorded for this clonotype. The chain couples TRBV20-1 to TRBJ2-1; D is perhaps TRBD2 (5 bases). The CDR3 totals 13 residues. The germline V and J ends were trimmed by 5 bases and 9 bases, with 17 bases remaining between them. The germline V gene has CDR1 DFQATT and CDR2 SNEGSKA (reference sequence). The CDR3 reads CSAPDHDEGEQFF. The CDR3 DNA reads TGCAGTGCTCCGGACCACGACGAGGGTGAGCAGTTCTTC.

This clonotype was counted ten times or more. This chain connects TRBV10-3 to TRBJ2-7, with 7 bases aligning to TRBD1. This CDR3 is 15 amino acids long. Germline assignment: CDR1 ENHRY and CDR2 SYGVKD. V trimming: 4 bases; J trimming: 0 bases; junction bases outside the gene matches: 6. The CDR3 bases are TGTGCCATCAGTGGGGGGACAGCCAGCTCCTACGAGCAGTACTTC. Translation gives CAISGGTASSYEQYF.

This clonotype has more than one count but fewer than ten. The chain couples TRBV11-1 to TRBJ2-6; TRBD1 matches at 9 bases. Germline V gene data show CDR1 as SGHAT and CDR2 as FQDESV (reference sequence). This CDR3 is 18 amino acids long. Trimming removed 2 bases from V and 0 bases from J; junction bases left unmatched: 5. DNA of the CDR3: TGTGCCAGCAGCTTAAAGGGGACAGGGCTCTCTGGGGCCAACGTCCTGACTTTC. Its protein product is CASSLKGTGLSGANVLTF.

This clonotype occurred many times. The genes are TRBV18 and TRBJ2-3, with no clear D. The germline CDR1 and CDR2 sequences are KGHSH and LQKENI. Trimming pared 4 bases from V and 5 bases from J, leaving 10 bases between. CDR3 length equals 13 residues. This chain's CDR3 is CASSRVGGDTQYF. The CDR3 nucleotides read TGTGCCAGCTCACGGGTTGGCGGAGATACGCAGTATTTT. Together with reference TRBV18 and TRBJ2-3, the CDR3 gives the full variable domain: NAGVMQNPRHLVRRRGQEARLRCSPMKGHSHVYWYRQLPEEGLKFMVYLQKENIIDESGMPKERFSAEFPKEGPSILRIQQVVRGDSAAYFCASSRVGGDTQYFGPGTRLTVL.

This clonotype was seen at least ten times. The CDR3 nucleotides are TGTGCCAGCAGTTACGGGGACCTTCTAGCGAAGGCAGATACGCAGTATTTT. This gives the protein CASSYGDLLAKADTQYF. The V call is TRBV6-5, the J call TRBJ2-3, with TRBD2 as a possible D gene (6 bases). Germline loops: CDR1 MNHEY, CDR2 SVGAGI. Trimming removed 2 bases from V and 4 bases from J, with 19 bases in between. There are 17 residues in the CDR3.

This clonotype occurred many times. The chain carries TRBV29-1 and TRBJ1-2; perhaps TRBD1 as D (5 bases). The germline V and J ends were trimmed by 3 bases and 2 bases, with 13 bases remaining between them. The CDR3 consists of 14 residues. CDR1 is SQVTM, CDR2 ANQGSEA, per germline. The CDR3 reads CSVDGLGVNYGYTF. In DNA form, the CDR3 reads TGCAGCGTTGATGGTTTAGGGGTCAACTATGGCTACACCTTC.

The sample holds many counts of this clonotype. The rearrangement joins TRBV7-2 to TRBJ2-3; 9 nucleotides line up with TRBD2. Trimming cost V 4 bases and J 1 base; bases outside gene matches: 9. Germline V lookup: CDR1 SGHTA, CDR2 FQGNSA. This CDR3 region has 17 residues. The CDR3 DNA follows: TGTGCCAGCAGCTACCAGCGGGGGGTTGTCGGCACAGATACGCAGTATTTT. Its protein product is CASSYQRGVVGTDTQYF.

This clonotype was recorded at least ten times. For the CDR3, the DNA is TGTGCCAGCAGTTTTACAGGGGGCGCGGGCAATGAGCAGTTCTTC. It codes for CASSFTGGAGNEQFF. The chain joins TRBV12-3 or TRBV12-4 to TRBJ2-1; 9 bases match TRBD1. V trimming: 3 bases; J trimming: 6 bases; junction bases outside the gene matches: 6. This CDR3 spans 15 amino acids.

On this clonotype itself: One end of the junction is discordant with germline, which a read error may explain. The chain is built from TRBV7-8 and TRBJ2-2, with 7 nucleotides matching TRBD2. This CDR3 comprises 16 residues. The germline V gene encodes CDR1 SGHVS and CDR2 FQNEAQ. DNA for the CDR3: TGTACCAGCAGCCTTCTCACGGGAGGTGGAACCGGGGAGCTGTTTTTT. Its protein product is CTSSLLTGGGTGELFF.

There are many counts of this clonotype. This CDR3 reads CASSLEPDYEQYF. CDR3 DNA: TGTGCCAGCAGCTTAGAGCCAGACTACGAGCAGTACTTC. The chain employs TRBV11-2 and TRBJ2-7; D unresolved. V lost 0 bases to trimming and J lost 3 bases, with 6 bases between them. This CDR3 has 13 amino acids. Per the germline V gene, CDR1 is SGHAT and CDR2 is FQNNGV.

A note on this clonotype: A read error may be the cause here, since a much bigger clone is one base away. This chain joins TRBV12-3 or TRBV12-4 and TRBJ1-5, with a tentative D call TRBD1 (5 bases). V was shortened by 8 bases and J by 7 bases, with 21 bases between the two germline ends. There are 15 residues in the CDR3. CDR3 amino acids: CASDHGPGPIQPQHF. CDR3 DNA sequence: TGTGCCAGCGATCATGGGCCGGGACCGATACAGCCCCAGCATTTT.

This clonotype was seen many times. The chain recombines TRBV7-2 with TRBJ2-3; weak D call: TRBD2 (6 bases). Germline CDR1 is SGHTA and CDR2 is FQGNSA. The CDR3 is 16 residues long. Trimming left V 1 base short and J 2 bases short, with 13 bases between. The CDR3 DNA is TGTGCCAGCAGCTTAGAAGGGCGGGGAAACACAGATACGCAGTATTTT. This codes for CASSLEGRGNTDTQYF.

This clonotype has a count of ten or more. This chain joins TRBV5-1 and TRBJ2-1, with D perhaps TRBD1 (5 bases). CDR1 is SGHRS, CDR2 YFSETQ, per germline. The CDR3 consists of 16 residues. Trimming left V 0 bases short and J 0 bases short, with 10 bases between. In nucleotides, the CDR3 is TGCGCCAGCAGCTTGGATGGGGCAAGCTCCTACAATGAGCAGTTCTTC. Translating it yields CASSLDGASSYNEQFF.

This clonotype was observed a few times. The chain is built from TRBV7-2 and TRBJ2-2; 7 bases match TRBD1. Unmatched junction bases numbered 5, after V lost 6 bases and J lost 4 bases. Germline V gene sequence: CDR1 SGHTA, CDR2 FQGNSA. This CDR3 has 14 amino acids. In DNA form, the CDR3 reads TGTGCCAGCAGAGGACAGGCCCCCACCGGGGAGCTGTTTTTT. It codes for CASRGQAPTGELFF.

This clonotype was recorded at least ten times. The rearrangement uses TRBV7-2 and TRBJ2-4; 8 bases are shared with TRBD2. The ends lost 2 bases at V and 1 base at J; junction bases unmatched: 7. The CDR3 is made up of 17 amino acids. CDR1 and CDR2 (germline): SGHTA, FQGNSA. The chain's CDR3 is CASSLTSGGAAKNIQYF. As DNA, the CDR3 is TGTGCCAGCAGCTTAACTAGCGGAGGGGCGGCCAAAAACATTCAGTACTTC.

This clonotype has at least ten counts. The V gene is TRBV28, the J gene TRBJ1-2; D is unresolved. The CDR3 is 14 amino acids. Trimming removed 2 bases from V and 7 bases from J, with 14 bases in between. Germline V CDR1 and CDR2: MDHEN, SYDVKM. CDR3 sequence: CASSLAGVGGGYTF. Here the CDR3 DNA reads TGTGCCAGCAGTTTAGCCGGGGTTGGTGGTGGCTACACCTTC.

The chain uses TRBV7-2 and TRBJ2-1, with D perhaps matching TRBD2 (6 bases). The CDR3 sequence is 15 residues long. Germline V gene data show CDR1 as SGHTA and CDR2 as FQGNSA. V was cut by 10 bases and J by 2 bases, with 18 bases left in between. CDR3: CATNAPERAYNEQFF. The CDR3 nucleotides read TGTGCCACCAACGCACCTGAGCGGGCCTACAATGAGCAGTTCTTC.